Here is one T cell receptor (beta chain) with its context. Only a few counts were recorded for this clonotype. The antigen it binds to is not known. The input lacks base qualities; no much larger clone sits a single base away. The data belong to a study of response to subunit inactivated influenza vaccine (dated by TCRdb to 2016 to 2018). Study-level background: Deep quantitative profiling of the T cell receptor repertoire was used in the study to follow responses to a trivalent subunit inactivated influenza vaccine. Overall results and qualifications from the work: It was suggested by the authors that each seasonal influenza vaccination may recruit only a limited number of new T cells.

The library was prepared using RT-PCR. Sequencing instrument: Illumina HiSeq 2500. TCRdb reworked the public reads: Q25 trimming with fastp, MiXCR clone assembly, productive beta chains retained. CDR3 protein sequences are deduplicated, and each keeps its most common genes and DNA. Recorded for this sample are roughly 500,000 distinct CDR3 sequences; less than 30% of them occurred a single time. The ten largest make up around 1.8% of the sample. CDR1 is given as MNHEY and CDR2 as SVGAGI, both from the germline V gene. The CDR3 numbers 16 residues from cysteine through phenylalanine. Just CDR3 DNA is preserved here, 48 bases in frame from base 1. Trimming at the junction amounts to 4 bases on V and 1 base on J, and the germline ends lie 16 bases apart.

The sequencing here drew on CD4+ T cells sorted from PBMCs, taken less than 6 days after vaccination. The sequence was collected from a man aged 50 or older who received an inactivated influenza vaccine. Donor details come from another sample of the same person, matched by shared clones. The chain joins TRBV6-5 to TRBJ1-1; the D segment could be TRBD1, given 6 matching bases. CDR3 reads: CASSFRQVWENTEAFF. The DNA is TGTGCCAGCAGTTTTAGACAGGTTTGGGAGAACACTGAAGCTTTCTTT.